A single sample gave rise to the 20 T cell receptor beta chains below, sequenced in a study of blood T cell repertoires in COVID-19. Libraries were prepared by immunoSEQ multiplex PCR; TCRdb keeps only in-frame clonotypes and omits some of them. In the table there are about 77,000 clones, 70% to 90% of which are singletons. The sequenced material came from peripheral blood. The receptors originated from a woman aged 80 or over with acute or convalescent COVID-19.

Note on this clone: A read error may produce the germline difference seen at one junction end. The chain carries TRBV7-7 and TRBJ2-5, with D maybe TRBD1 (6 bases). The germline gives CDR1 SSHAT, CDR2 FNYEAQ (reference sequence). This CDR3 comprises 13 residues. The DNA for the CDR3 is TGTGCTAGCAGCGGCGACAGGCAAGAGACCCAGTACTTC. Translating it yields CASSGDRQETQYF.

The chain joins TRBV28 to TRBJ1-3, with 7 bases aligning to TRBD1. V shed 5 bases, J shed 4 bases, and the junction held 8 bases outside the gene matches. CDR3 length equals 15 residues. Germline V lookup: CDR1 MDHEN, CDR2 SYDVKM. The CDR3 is CASSPGEGAGNTIYF. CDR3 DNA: TGTGCCAGCAGTCCCGGTGAGGGGGCGGGAAACACCATATATTTT.

The CDR3 loop reads CSASGDSLYEQYF. Here the CDR3 DNA reads TGCAGTGCTAGTGGGGACAGCTTATACGAGCAGTACTTC. The chain joins TRBV20-1 to TRBJ2-7; TRBD1 aligns across 7 bases. With 3 bases clipped from V and 4 bases from J, the junction kept 6 bases outside the gene matches. CDR1 and CDR2 from the germline V gene are DFQATT and SNEGSKA (reference sequence). The CDR3 contains 13 residues.

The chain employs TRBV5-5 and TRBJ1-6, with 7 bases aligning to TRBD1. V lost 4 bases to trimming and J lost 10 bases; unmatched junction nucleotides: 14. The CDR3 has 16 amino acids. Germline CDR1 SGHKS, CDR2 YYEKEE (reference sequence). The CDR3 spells CASSTDRVRVESPLHF. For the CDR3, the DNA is TGTGCCAGCAGCACCGACAGGGTGAGGGTTGAATCACCCCTCCACTTT. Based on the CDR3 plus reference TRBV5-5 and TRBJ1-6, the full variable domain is DAGVTQSPTHLIKTRGQQVTLRCSPISGHKSVSWYQQVLGQGPQFIFQYYEKEERGRGNFPDRFSARQFPNYSSELNVNALLLGDSALYLCASSTDRVRVESPLHFGNGTRLTVT.

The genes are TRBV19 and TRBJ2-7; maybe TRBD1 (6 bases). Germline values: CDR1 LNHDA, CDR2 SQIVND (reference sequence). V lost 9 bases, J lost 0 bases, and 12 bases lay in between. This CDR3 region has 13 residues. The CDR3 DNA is TGTGCCAGCACCTCGACAGGCTCCTACGAGCAGTACTTC. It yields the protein CASTSTGSYEQYF.

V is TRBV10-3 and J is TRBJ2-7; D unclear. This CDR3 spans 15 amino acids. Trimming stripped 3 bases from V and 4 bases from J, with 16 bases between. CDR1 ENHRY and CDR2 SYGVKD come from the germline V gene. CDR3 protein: CAISDKTSGRYEQYF. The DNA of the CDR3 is TGTGCCATCAGTGATAAAACCTCCGGTCGGTACGAGCAGTACTTC.

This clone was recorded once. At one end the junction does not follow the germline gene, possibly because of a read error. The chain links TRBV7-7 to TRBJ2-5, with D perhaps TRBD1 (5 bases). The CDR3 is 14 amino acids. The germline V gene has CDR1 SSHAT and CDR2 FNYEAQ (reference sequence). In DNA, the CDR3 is TGTGCTAGCAGCTTGGAAGGGGCCGGGGAGACCCAGTACTTC. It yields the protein CASSLEGAGETQYF.

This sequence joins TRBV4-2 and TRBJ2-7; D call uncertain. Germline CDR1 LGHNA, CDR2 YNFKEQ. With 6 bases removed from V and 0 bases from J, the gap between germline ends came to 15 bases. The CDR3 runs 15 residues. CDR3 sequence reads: CASRPSRASSYEQYF. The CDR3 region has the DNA TGTGCCAGCAGGCCCTCGCGAGCAAGCTCCTACGAGCAGTACTTC.

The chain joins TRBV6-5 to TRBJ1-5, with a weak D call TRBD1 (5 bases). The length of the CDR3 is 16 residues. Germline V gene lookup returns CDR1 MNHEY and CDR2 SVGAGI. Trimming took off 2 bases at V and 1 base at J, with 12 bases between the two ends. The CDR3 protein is CASSYGRGASNQPQHF. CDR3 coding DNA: TGTGCCAGCAGTTACGGGCGGGGCGCAAGCAATCAGCCCCAGCATTTT.

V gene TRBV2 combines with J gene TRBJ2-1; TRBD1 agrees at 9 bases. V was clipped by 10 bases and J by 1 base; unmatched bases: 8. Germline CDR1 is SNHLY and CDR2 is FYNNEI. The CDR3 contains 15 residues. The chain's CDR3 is CATAPTGGSYNEQFF. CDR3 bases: TGTGCCACCGCCCCGACAGGGGGTTCCTACAATGAGCAGTTCTTC.

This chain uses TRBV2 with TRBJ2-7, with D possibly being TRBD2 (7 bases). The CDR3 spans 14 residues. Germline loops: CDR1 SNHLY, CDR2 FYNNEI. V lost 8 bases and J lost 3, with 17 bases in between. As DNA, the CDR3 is TGTGCCAGCGCCCTACGGGGGGCCGACTACGAGCAGTACTTC. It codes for CASALRGADYEQYF.

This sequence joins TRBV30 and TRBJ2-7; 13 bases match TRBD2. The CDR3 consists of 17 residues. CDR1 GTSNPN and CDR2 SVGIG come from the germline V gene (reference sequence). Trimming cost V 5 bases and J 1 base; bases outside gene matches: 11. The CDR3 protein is CAWESGTSGTLSYEQYF. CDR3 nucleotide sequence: TGTGCCTGGGAATCCGGGACTAGCGGGACGTTATCCTACGAGCAGTACTTC. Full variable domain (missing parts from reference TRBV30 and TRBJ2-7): SQTIHQWPATLVQPVGSPLSLECTVEGTSNPNLYWYRQAAGRGLQLLFYSVGIGQISSEVPQNLSASRPQDRQFILSSKKLLLSDSGFYLCAWESGTSGTLSYEQYFGPGTRLTVT.

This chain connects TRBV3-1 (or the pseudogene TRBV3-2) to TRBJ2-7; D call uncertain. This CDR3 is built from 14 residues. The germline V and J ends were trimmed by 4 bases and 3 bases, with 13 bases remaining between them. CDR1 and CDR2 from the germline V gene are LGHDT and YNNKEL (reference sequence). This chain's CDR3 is CASSRASQFYEQYF. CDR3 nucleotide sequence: TGTGCCAGCAGCCGGGCCAGCCAATTCTACGAGCAGTACTTC.

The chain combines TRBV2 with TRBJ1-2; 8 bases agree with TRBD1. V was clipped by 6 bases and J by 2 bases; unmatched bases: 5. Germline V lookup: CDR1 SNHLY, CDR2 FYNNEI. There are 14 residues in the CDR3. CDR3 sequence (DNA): TGTGCCAGCAGCCTTGGACAGGGAAACTATGGCTACACCTTC. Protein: CASSLGQGNYGYTF.

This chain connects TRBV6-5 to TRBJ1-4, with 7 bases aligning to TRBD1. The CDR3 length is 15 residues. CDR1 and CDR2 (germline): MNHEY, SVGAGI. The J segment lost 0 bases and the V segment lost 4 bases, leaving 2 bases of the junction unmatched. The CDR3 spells CASSWGQPTNEKLFF. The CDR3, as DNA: TGTGCCAGCAGTTGGGGACAGCCAACTAATGAAAAACTGTTTTTT.

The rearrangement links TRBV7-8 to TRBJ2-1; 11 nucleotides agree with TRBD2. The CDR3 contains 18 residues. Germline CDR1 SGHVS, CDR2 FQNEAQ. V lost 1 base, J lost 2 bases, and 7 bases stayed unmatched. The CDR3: CASSLVGLAGGPYNEQFF. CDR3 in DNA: TGTGCCAGCAGCTTAGTGGGGCTAGCGGGAGGACCCTACAATGAGCAGTTCTTC.

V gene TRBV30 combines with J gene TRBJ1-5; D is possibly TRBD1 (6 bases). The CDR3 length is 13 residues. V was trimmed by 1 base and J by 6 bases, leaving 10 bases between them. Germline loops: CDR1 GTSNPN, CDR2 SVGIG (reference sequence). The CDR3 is CAWSGGGGQPQHF. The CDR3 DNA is TGTGCCTGGAGTGGAGGGGGGGGTCAGCCCCAGCATTTT.

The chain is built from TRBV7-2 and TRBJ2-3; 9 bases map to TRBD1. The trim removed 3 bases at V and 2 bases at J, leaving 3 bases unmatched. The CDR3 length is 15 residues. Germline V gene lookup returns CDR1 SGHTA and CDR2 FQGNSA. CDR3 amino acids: CASSLTGGTTDTQYF. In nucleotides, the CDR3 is TGTGCCAGCAGCTTGACAGGGGGTACCACAGATACGCAGTATTTT.

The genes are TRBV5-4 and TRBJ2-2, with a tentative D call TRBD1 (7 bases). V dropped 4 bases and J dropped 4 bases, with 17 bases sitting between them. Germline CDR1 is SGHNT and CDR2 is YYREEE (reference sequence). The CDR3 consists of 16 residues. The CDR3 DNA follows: TGTGCCAGCAGCCCCAGGGGGGTGGGAACCACCGGGGAGCTGTTTTTT. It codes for CASSPRGVGTTGELFF. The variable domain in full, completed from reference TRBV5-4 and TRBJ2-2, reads ETGVTQSPTHLIKTRGQQVTLRCSSQSGHNTVSWYQQALGQGPQFIFQYYREEENGRGNFPPRFSGLQFPNYSSELNVNALELDDSALYLCASSPRGVGTTGELFFGEGSRLTVL.

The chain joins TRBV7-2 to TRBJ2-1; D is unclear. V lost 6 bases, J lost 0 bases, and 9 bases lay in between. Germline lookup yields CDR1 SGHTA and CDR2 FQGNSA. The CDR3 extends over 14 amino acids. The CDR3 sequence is CASSRLISYNEQFF. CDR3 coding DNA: TGTGCCAGCAGTCGACTGATCTCCTACAATGAGCAGTTCTTC.